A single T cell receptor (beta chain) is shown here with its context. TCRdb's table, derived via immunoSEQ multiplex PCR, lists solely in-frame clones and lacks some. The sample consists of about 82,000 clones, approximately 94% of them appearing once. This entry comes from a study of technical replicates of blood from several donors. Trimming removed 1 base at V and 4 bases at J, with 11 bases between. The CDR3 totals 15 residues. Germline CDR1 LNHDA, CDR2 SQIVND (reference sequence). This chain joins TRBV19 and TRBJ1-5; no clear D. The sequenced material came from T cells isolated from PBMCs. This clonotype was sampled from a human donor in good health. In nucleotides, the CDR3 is TGTGCCAGTAGTATAGGGGTCACGGGGAATCAGCCCCAGCATTTT. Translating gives CASSIGVTGNQPQHF.